The 23 T cell receptor beta chains in this list originate from one sample, sequenced in a study of spatial heterogeneity in lung cancer. TCRdb analysed the 5' RACE reads with MiXCR anew, one entry per CDR3 protein. This sample has just under 95,000 distinct CDR3 sequences, with approximately 12% found just once. Noted time point: sample taken at primary tumor resection. The input material, whole RNA from tumor, nontumor lung or frozen PBMC, was sequenced unsorted. The sample in question was PBMCs, obtained at surgery. The receptors stem from a male donor with early-stage non-small cell lung cancer.

J is TRBJ1-2 and V is TRBV6-6; D possibly corresponds to TRBD1 (5 bases). The ends were cut back, 5 bases at V and 3 bases at J, with 10 bases in the middle. Germline V gene sequence: CDR1 MNHNY, CDR2 SVGAGI (reference sequence). CDR3 size: 13 residues. Written as DNA, the CDR3 is TGTGCCAGCAGTCCAACAGGAGACTATGGCTACACCTTC. It specifies CASSPTGDYGYTF.

The chain recombines TRBV3-1 with TRBJ2-1; D is ambiguous. With 0 bases removed from V and 8 bases from J, the gap between germline ends came to 17 bases. This CDR3 is built from 16 residues. Germline CDR1 and CDR2: LGHDT and YNNKEL (reference sequence). In DNA form, the CDR3 reads TGTGCCAGCAGCCAAGATCCGGCGAGACAATTGGATGAGCAGTTCTTC. It codes for CASSQDPARQLDEQFF.

This clonotype has a count of ten or more. V gene TRBV6-2 or TRBV6-3 combines with J gene TRBJ2-6, with D unresolved. Between the trimmed V and J ends, which lost 4 bases and 2 bases, there was a span of 9 bases. The CDR3 sequence is 15 residues long. Germline-derived CDR1 and CDR2 are MNHEY and SVGEGT. For the CDR3, the DNA is TGTGCCAGCAGTTCCCATGAGGCTGGGGCCAACGTCCTGACTTTC. As protein: CASSSHEAGANVLTF.

This clonotype has a handful of counts. The chain carries TRBV7-3 and TRBJ1-6; D remains unclear. V was pared by 5 bases and J by 6 bases, with 8 bases between. The length of the CDR3 is 13 residues. Germline CDR1 is SGHTA and CDR2 is FQGTGA. In DNA, the CDR3 is TGTGCCAGCAGCGACGGCTTTAATTCACCCCTCCACTTT. It translates to CASSDGFNSPLHF.

V gene TRBV6-5 combines with J gene TRBJ1-1; no reliable D call. Germline V lookup: CDR1 MNHEY, CDR2 SVGAGI. The CDR3 is made up of 13 amino acids. The germline V and J ends were trimmed by 4 bases and 9 bases, with 15 bases remaining between them. For the CDR3, the DNA is TGTGCCAGCAGTTCGAGAGCCCAAGGGCAAGCTTTCTTT. As protein: CASSSRAQGQAFF.

V is TRBV24-1 and J is TRBJ1-1; D is ambiguous. V lost 7 bases to trimming and J lost 0 bases, with 11 bases between them. The CDR3 has 14 amino acids. Germline assignment: CDR1 KGHDR and CDR2 SFDVKD. This CDR3 reads CATRPDNLNTEAFF. CDR3 coding DNA: TGTGCCACCAGACCTGACAACTTGAACACTGAAGCTTTCTTT.

This clonotype turned up a few times. Here the CDR3 reads CASSQARGWADTQYF. The CDR3 DNA is TGTGCCAGTAGCCAGGCGCGGGGGTGGGCAGATACGCAGTATTTT. The rearrangement joins TRBV19 to TRBJ2-3, with 7 bases that match TRBD2. The V gene end was trimmed by 6 bases and the J gene end by 4 bases; junction bases not matched to a gene: 10. The CDR3 is 15 residues long. Germline V gene sequence: CDR1 LNHDA, CDR2 SQIVND (reference sequence).

This clonotype was found many times. The chain uses TRBV12-3 or TRBV12-4 and TRBJ1-1; D is possibly TRBD1 (5 bases). This CDR3 has 12 residues. Trimming pared 6 bases from V and 7 bases from J, leaving 12 bases between. The chain's CDR3 is CASSYWGLEAFF. The DNA of the CDR3 is TGTGCCAGCAGCTACTGGGGCCTTGAAGCTTTCTTT.

This clonotype was recorded at least ten times. The chain is built from TRBV29-1 and TRBJ1-2; 7 bases map to TRBD1. V lost 2 bases to trimming and J lost 4 bases; unmatched junction nucleotides: 4. CDR3 size: 13 residues. The germline gives CDR1 SQVTM, CDR2 ANQGSEA. The CDR3 nucleotides read TGCAGCGTTGAACAGGGGGACGGCTATGGCTACACCTTC. Amino acids: CSVEQGDGYGYTF. Combining the CDR3 with reference TRBV29-1 and TRBJ1-2 gives the whole variable domain SAVISQKPSRDICQRGTSLTIQCQVDSQVTMMFWYRQQPGQSLTLIATANQGSEATYESGFVIDKFPISRPNLTFSTLTVSNMSPEDSSIYLCSVEQGDGYGYTFGSGTRLTVV.

The V gene is TRBV7-2, the J gene TRBJ1-3; D is ambiguous. V was cut by 4 bases and J by 0 bases, with 10 bases left in between. CDR3 length equals 15 residues. The germline gives CDR1 SGHTA, CDR2 FQGNSA. For the CDR3, the DNA is TGTGCCAGCAGCTCCACATCTGGCTCTGGAAACACCATATATTTT. Protein: CASSSTSGSGNTIYF. Supplemented by reference TRBV7-2 and TRBJ1-3, the full variable domain reads GAGVSQSPSNKVTEKGKDVELRCDPISGHTALYWYRQSLGQGLEFLIYFQGNSAPDKSGLPSDRFSAERTGGSVSTLTIQRTQQEDSAVYLCASSSTSGSGNTIYFGEGSWLTVV.

This clonotype was observed a handful of times. The chain combines TRBV24-1 with TRBJ2-3, with 9 bases aligning to TRBD1. This CDR3 region has 16 residues. V was clipped by 4 bases and J by 2 bases; unmatched bases: 6. CDR1 KGHDR and CDR2 SFDVKD come from the germline V gene. CDR3 region: CATSDMDRGPTDTQYF. The CDR3 DNA is TGTGCCACCAGTGACATGGACAGGGGTCCCACAGATACGCAGTATTTT.

The chain employs TRBV9 and TRBJ2-1, with D uncertain. Germline V lookup: CDR1 SGDLS, CDR2 YYNGEE. Trimming took off 4 bases at V and 8 bases at J, with 13 bases between the two ends. This CDR3 comprises 13 residues. CDR3 sequence reads: CASSPGPSDEQFF. CDR3 sequence (DNA): TGTGCCAGCAGCCCGGGTCCCTCGGATGAGCAGTTCTTC.

This clonotype was counted at least ten times. The gene calls are TRBV12-3 or TRBV12-4 and TRBJ1-1; D is unclear. Trimming stripped 8 bases from V and 4 bases from J, with 17 bases between. CDR3 length equals 14 residues. The CDR3 protein is CASGLSRGSTEAFF. The CDR3 DNA sequence: TGTGCCAGCGGCCTTTCCCGGGGTTCCACTGAAGCTTTCTTT.

In this sample, this clonotype turned up many times. The CDR3 DNA is TGCGCCAGCAGCTTGAGCGGGGTAAACAATGAGCAGTTCTTC. This translates into CASSLSGVNNEQFF. The chain uses TRBV5-1 and TRBJ2-1; 7 nucleotides match TRBD2. Unmatched junction bases numbered 3, after V lost 1 base and J lost 5 bases. The CDR3 length is 14 residues. From germline, CDR1 is SGHRS and CDR2 YFSETQ.

By frequency in the sample, this clonotype is medium-sized. The chain recombines TRBV6-5 with TRBJ2-7, with 9 bases aligning to TRBD1. Germline CDR1 is MNHEY and CDR2 is SVGAGI. The J segment lost 4 bases and the V segment lost 5 bases, leaving 6 bases of the junction unmatched. CDR3 length equals 14 residues. CDR3 in amino acids: CASSPGTGRYEQYF. CDR3 DNA sequence: TGTGCCAGCAGTCCCGGGACAGGGCGTTACGAGCAGTACTTC.

This clonotype was seen a handful of times. The chain employs TRBV2 and TRBJ1-5; D might be TRBD1 (5 bases). Germline loops: CDR1 SNHLY, CDR2 FYNNEI. Trimming took 2 bases from V and 9 from J, leaving 17 bases between them. The CDR3 extends over 15 amino acids. The CDR3 DNA reads as TGTGCCAGCAGTGAAATCGGGGACCCAAGTTGGCCCCAGCATTTT. It specifies CASSEIGDPSWPQHF.

Ten or more counts support this clonotype. The chain links TRBV6-2 or TRBV6-3 to TRBJ1-1; TRBD1 is a possible D gene (5 bases). CDR1 and CDR2 from the germline V gene are MNHEY and SVGEGT. The CDR3 length is 12 residues. The V gene lost 8 bases and the J gene lost 6 bases, with 13 bases spanning the gap. CDR3 loop: CASDQRGPEAFF. The CDR3 DNA is TGTGCCAGCGATCAAAGGGGACCTGAAGCTTTCTTT.

This clonotype turned up a few times. This chain uses TRBV20-1 with TRBJ2-3; 9 bases line up with TRBD1. The CDR3 has 14 residues. CDR1 and CDR2 from the germline V gene are DFQATT and SNEGSKA (reference sequence). The CDR3 sequence: CRAGQGSAADTQYF. The CDR3 nucleotides read TGCAGGGCGGGACAGGGATCCGCGGCAGATACGCAGTATTTT.

The rearrangement links TRBV18 to TRBJ2-6, with D unresolved. The CDR3 runs 16 residues. CDR1 is KGHSH, CDR2 LQKENI, per germline. V shed 5 bases and J shed 0 bases, with 11 bases lying between them. Here the CDR3 DNA reads TGTGCCAGCTCAGGACGGACGGACTCTGGGGCCAACGTCCTGACTTTC. The encoded protein is CASSGRTDSGANVLTF.

The sample holds many counts of this clonotype. The rearrangement uses TRBV4-3 and TRBJ1-3; D may be TRBD1 (6 bases). The ends were cut back, 3 bases at V and 1 base at J, with 13 bases in the middle. Germline CDR1 LGHNA, CDR2 YSLEER. CDR3 length: 16 amino acids. CDR3 amino acids: CASSQEPGQSGNTIYF. In DNA form, the CDR3 reads TGCGCCAGCAGCCAGGAACCCGGACAGTCTGGAAACACCATATATTTT.

This clonotype was observed a handful of times. The rearrangement links TRBV6-1 to TRBJ1-5; D gene ambiguous. The CDR3 contains 14 residues. Per the germline V gene, CDR1 is MNHNS and CDR2 is SASEGT. Between the trimmed V and J ends, which lost 4 bases and 9 bases, there was a span of 16 bases. Written as DNA, the CDR3 is TGTGCCAGCAGTGGTGGGGTCGGGCCTCTGCCCCAGCATTTT. Its protein is CASSGGVGPLPQHF.

The sample holds a few counts of this clonotype. V gene TRBV7-2 combines with J gene TRBJ2-3, with 11 nucleotides matching TRBD2. The CDR3 totals 16 residues. Germline CDR1 is SGHTA and CDR2 is FQGNSA. V was pared by 5 bases and J by 4 bases, with 8 bases of the junction left unmatched. The CDR3 sequence is CASSLRPSGGPDTQYF. DNA of the CDR3: TGTGCCAGCAGCCTGAGGCCTAGCGGGGGGCCAGATACGCAGTATTTT.

The sample holds a few counts of this clonotype. The chain recombines TRBV7-2 with TRBJ2-2; either TRBD1 or TRBD2 may supply D (7 bases each). V shed 5 bases and J shed 6 bases, with 13 bases lying between them. CDR1 is SGHTA, CDR2 FQGNSA, per germline. This CDR3 is 14 amino acids long. CDR3 loop: CASSPQGGAGELFF. The CDR3 DNA sequence: TGTGCCAGCAGCCCGCAGGGGGGGGCCGGGGAGCTGTTTTTT. The full variable domain, its missing parts supplied by reference TRBV7-2 and TRBJ2-2, is GAGVSQSPSNKVTEKGKDVELRCDPISGHTALYWYRQSLGQGLEFLIYFQGNSAPDKSGLPSDRFSAERTGGSVSTLTIQRTQQEDSAVYLCASSPQGGAGELFFGEGSRLTVL.